The 17 T cell receptor beta chains below were found in one sample sequenced in a study of tumor-infiltrating lymphocytes in primary liver carcinoma. Scientists recovered RNA and DNA together from roughly 20-30 mg of unsorted bulk tissue. TCR beta cDNA came from about 500 ng total RNA, primed with a constant-region primer. Three nested multiplex PCR rounds, a slightly modified ARM-PCR, produced the libraries for TCR beta. PCR rounds one and two used TRBV1-TRBV30 forward primers with a C-beta reverse primer for 9 to 10 cycles each. TCRdb redid the calling of the multiplex PCR reads with MiXCR, one entry per CDR3 protein. The data hold tens of thousands of distinct CDR3 sequences, with 71% observed a single time. The source material was liver tumor tissue from sampling region 4. Regarding subset: tumor region T4, right-lateral pole. The receptors were sampled from a man aged 40-49 years with primary liver carcinoma and hepatitis B virus infection.

Remarks on this clonotype: A much larger clone sits a single nucleotide away, making a read error possible. This chain uses TRBV25-1 with TRBJ1-6, with 7 bases fitting TRBD1. The CDR3 runs 15 residues. Germline values: CDR1 MGHDK, CDR2 SYGVNS. The CDR3 nucleotides read TGTGCCAGCAAAAGCGACAGGGCAGGAGCCTCACCCCTCTACTTT. It translates to CASKSDRAGASPLYF.

Worth noting for this clonotype: A junction end diverges from the germline sequence, so it may reflect a read error. The chain combines TRBV14 with TRBJ1-1, with D possibly matching TRBD1 (6 bases). There are 15 residues in the CDR3. Germline V gene sequence: CDR1 SGHDN, CDR2 FVKESK. This CDR3 reads CTSSQDSRDRSEAFF. The CDR3 DNA follows: TGTACCAGCAGCCAAGATTCCCGAGACAGGTCGGAAGCTTTCTTT.

Many counts were recorded for this clonotype. The V call is TRBV28, the J call TRBJ1-3, with TRBD1 matching over 8 bases. CDR3 length: 16 amino acids. Germline lookup yields CDR1 MDHEN and CDR2 SYDVKM. The junction had 5 bases not matched to a gene; V was cut back by 4 bases and J by 0 bases. CDR3 coding DNA: TGTGCCAGCAGTTCTGGACAGGGCGCCTCTGGAAACACCATATATTTT. The encoded protein is CASSSGQGASGNTIYF.

With regard to this clonotype: It may be a read error: a sequence one base away is much more abundant. The DNA of the CDR3 is TGTGCCAACTCTCAGCGGGAGACAGATACGCAGTATTTT. Residues: CANSQRETDTQYF. The chain joins TRBV18 to TRBJ2-3, with 8 bases lining up with TRBD2. V was clipped by 10 bases and J by 3 bases; unmatched bases: 6. The CDR3 extends over 13 amino acids. Germline loops: CDR1 KGHSH, CDR2 LQKENI.

This clonotype occurred many times. A read error is possible here, since a much larger clone lies one base away. The chain employs TRBV11-1 and TRBJ2-2; D gene ambiguous. The V end lost 5 bases, the J end lost 3 bases, and 7 bases lay between the germline ends. The germline V gene encodes CDR1 SGHAT and CDR2 FQDESV (reference sequence). This CDR3 has 13 amino acids. The CDR3 protein is CASSLWDTGELFF. CDR3 DNA: TGTGCCAGCAGCCTTTGGGACACCGGGGAGCTGTTTTTT.

Only one count was recorded for this clonotype. At one end the junction does not follow the germline gene, possibly because of a read error. The CDR3 DNA reads as TGTGCCGGCAGTAGGACAGGGAGTAATCAGCCCCAGCATTTT. Its protein product is CAGSRTGSNQPQHF. The V gene is TRBV12-3 or TRBV12-4, the J gene TRBJ1-5; 8 bases map to TRBD1. The CDR3 runs 14 residues.

This clonotype was detected only once. The junction differs from germline at one of its ends, possibly a read error. The chain couples TRBV12-3 or TRBV12-4 to TRBJ2-5; D possibly corresponds to TRBD1 (6 bases). This CDR3 has 13 amino acids. CDR3 sequence reads: CVSSLMQGETQYF. The DNA for the CDR3 is TGTGTCAGCAGTTTGATGCAGGGGGAGACCCAGTACTTC.

As for this clonotype: The final CDR3 position lacks the conserved phenylalanine or tryptophan, pointing to a likely read error. The gene calls are TRBV12-3 or TRBV12-4 and TRBJ1-5, with D perhaps TRBD1 (5 bases). This CDR3 is 15 amino acids long. V gave up 11 bases and J gave up 4 bases, with 21 bases separating them. CDR3 amino acids: CACTRGTAINQPQHL. CDR3 nucleotide sequence: TGTGCCTGCACGCGGGGCACCGCAATAAATCAGCCCCAGCATTTA.

In regard to this clonotype: A read error may explain this, as a much larger clone is one base away. The rearrangement links TRBV12-3 or TRBV12-4 to TRBJ2-7, with D possibly matching TRBD1 (5 bases). The CDR3 consists of 13 residues. V was shortened by 6 bases and J by 2 bases, with 11 bases between the two germline ends. CDR3 DNA sequence: TGTGCCAGCAGCACGTGGGGCGCCTACGAGCAGTACTTC. This translates into CASSTWGAYEQYF.

This chain uses TRBV6-1 with TRBJ1-4, with D uncertain. Germline CDR1 reads MNHNS; CDR2 reads SASEGT. Trimming stripped 4 bases from V and 2 bases from J, with 11 bases between. There are 15 residues in the CDR3. The CDR3 is CASSAHGVTNEKLFF. CDR3 nucleotide sequence: TGTGCCAGCAGTGCTCATGGGGTGACTAATGAAAAACTGTTTTTT.

This chain joins TRBV30 and TRBJ1-5; D is undetermined. TRBJ2-3 matches the DNA end more closely, so the J call is doubtful. The CDR3 covers 13 residues. CDR1 is GTSNPN and CDR2 is SVGIG in the germline V gene (reference sequence). CDR3 nucleotide sequence: TGTGCCTGTGCGTCCGCAGCCAATCAGCCCCAGTATTTT. Translation gives CACASAANQPQYF.

This clonotype was detected once. The chain couples TRBV12-3 or TRBV12-4 to TRBJ2-7, with 8 bases fitting TRBD1. There are 18 residues in the CDR3. Trimming took 4 bases from V and 3 from J; bases not matched to a gene: 17. The CDR3 reads CASSSKGQELSPCYEQYF. DNA for the CDR3: TGTGCCAGCAGTTCAAAGGGACAGGAGCTATCTCCCTGCTACGAGCAGTACTTC.

Only one count was recorded for this clonotype. An end of the junction does not agree with germline; a read error may underlie this. V and J are TRBV6-5 and TRBJ2-3, with TRBD2 matching over 9 bases. Germline V CDR1 and CDR2: MNHEY, SVGAGI. This CDR3 has 17 amino acids. CDR3 nucleotides: TGTCCCAGCAGTTCACTCCCCTTAAGCGGGGGGACAGATACGCAGTATTTT. Translating it yields CPSSSLPLSGGTDTQYF.

In regard to this clonotype: Sequence at one end of the junction differs from germline and may be a read error. The chain combines TRBV11-2 with TRBJ2-5; TRBD2 aligns across 8 bases. The germline V gene has CDR1 SGHAT and CDR2 FQNNGV. The CDR3 length is 16 residues. For the CDR3, the DNA is TGTACCAGTAGCCAAACTCCTGGCGGGGGGAATGGGACCCAGTACTTC. Translated: CTSSQTPGGGNGTQYF.

This clonotype was counted ten times or more. The J gene is TRBJ1-2, the V gene TRBV6-5; the match to TRBD1 covers 7 bases. V trimming: 5 bases; J trimming: 4 bases; junction bases outside the gene matches: 10. The length of the CDR3 is 15 residues. CDR1 and CDR2 from the germline V gene are MNHEY and SVGAGI. CDR3 coding DNA: TGTGCCAGCAGTCGACCCTCGACAGGGAGCTATGGCTACACCTTC. Amino acid sequence: CASSRPSTGSYGYTF.

This clonotype was seen many times. This sequence joins TRBV6-2 or TRBV6-3 and TRBJ1-1, with 9 nucleotides matching TRBD1. This CDR3 comprises 16 residues. With V trimmed by 4 bases and J by 1 base, 7 bases remained unmatched. Germline loops: CDR1 MNHEY, CDR2 SVGEGT. This chain's CDR3 is CASSSGQGIGNTEAFF. The CDR3 DNA reads as TGTGCCAGCAGTTCGGGACAGGGAATAGGGAACACTGAAGCTTTCTTT.

This chain links TRBV11-2 with TRBJ1-1, with a weak D call TRBD1 (5 bases). This CDR3 is 15 amino acids long. Germline-derived CDR1 and CDR2 are SGHAT and FQNNGV. V lost 9 bases and J lost 2, with 19 bases in between. For the CDR3, the DNA is TGTGCCAGTAGCCCGGGGCATGAAAGTAACACTGAAGCTTTCTTT. Translation gives CASSPGHESNTEAFF.